A single sample is the source of the 11 T cell receptor beta chains below, sequenced in a study of T cell changes during pregnancy in multiple sclerosis (dated by TCRdb to the late 2010s). Library generation was performed with the immunoSEQ multiplex PCR assay. In TCRdb, the immuneACCESS table is reduced to in-frame sequences with V and J assigned. These tables do not hold every clone; where another copy was compared, an unresolved V gene accounts for under half, and the others remain unexplained. The sample table holds around 50,000 clones, of which over 90% were seen once. 5.5% to 7.5% of the sample is in the top ten clones. This specimen was CD8+ T cells from peripheral blood mononuclear cells, taken in the first trimester of pregnancy. These receptor sequences come from a female donor with multiple sclerosis, enrolled in a pregnancy study.

This chain links TRBV11-2 with TRBJ2-1; TRBD2 matches 8 bases. Per germline, CDR1 SGHAT and CDR2 FQNNGV. The CDR3 consists of 20 residues. With V trimmed by 4 bases and J by 7 bases, 24 bases remained unmatched. The CDR3 DNA reads TGTGCCAGCAGCTCAGAACCGACGGTGGCGGGAGGTGGGGCACTGAATGAGCAGTTCTTC. Amino acids: CASSSEPTVAGGGALNEQFF.

The chain uses TRBV28 and TRBJ1-2; D gene ambiguous. This CDR3 is 12 amino acids long. V was cut by 2 bases and J by 8 bases, with 9 bases left in between. The V gene's germline CDR1 is MDHEN and CDR2 SYDVKM. The CDR3 region is CASSLTSRGYTF. CDR3 bases: TGTGCCAGCAGTTTAACGAGTCGGGGCTACACCTTC.

V and J are TRBV21-1 and TRBJ2-7; the table names TRBD2, a call not compared with the DNA. TRBV21-1 is a documented pseudogene. This CDR3 has 11 amino acids. CDR3 bases: TGTGCCAGCAGCTTAAACTACGAGCAGTACTTC. Translated, it gives CASSLNYEQYF.

This clone has only one observation. The chain employs TRBV4-3 and TRBJ1-1; no clear D gene. The CDR3 covers 15 residues. Trimming stripped 0 bases from V and 1 base from J, with 9 bases between. CDR1 and CDR2 from the germline V gene are LGHNA and YSLEER. The CDR3, as DNA: TGCGCCAGCAGCCAAGATGGAGGCCCGAACACTGAAGCTTTCTTT. It is translated as CASSQDGGPNTEAFF.

V and J are TRBV9 and TRBJ1-2; TRBD1 matches 7 bases. The CDR3 has 13 amino acids. Germline-derived CDR1 and CDR2 are SGDLS and YYNGEE. V was clipped by 7 bases and J by 6 bases; unmatched bases: 9. DNA for the CDR3: TGTGCCAGCCGCTCGGGACAGTTAAATGGCTACACCTTC. Protein sequence: CASRSGQLNGYTF.

This sequence joins TRBV5-6 and TRBJ2-5; TRBD2 might be the D (6 bases). Trimming left V 4 bases short and J 4 bases short, with 11 bases between. CDR3 length: 13 residues. Germline CDR1 SGHDT, CDR2 YYEEEE. CDR3 in amino acids: CASSDGSRETQYF. The CDR3, as DNA: TGTGCCAGCAGCGACGGGAGCCGAGAGACCCAGTACTTC. The complete variable domain, with remaining parts taken from reference TRBV5-6 and TRBJ2-5, reads DAGVTQSPTHLIKTRGQQVTLRCSPKSGHDTVSWYQQALGQGPQFIFQYYEEEERQRGNFPDRFSGHQFPNYSSELNVNALLLGDSALYLCASSDGSRETQYFGPGTRLLVL.

The V gene is TRBV6-6, the J gene TRBJ2-7, with a possible D match to TRBD2 (5 bases). Germline CDR1 is MNHNY and CDR2 is SVGAGI (reference sequence). The CDR3 has 15 residues. Deletions cut 6 bases from V and 2 bases from J, with 17 bases between. CDR3 in DNA: TGTGCCAGCAGCCGCGGGCCCCCAGGCACCTACGAGCAGTACTTC. It is translated as CASSRGPPGTYEQYF.

J is TRBJ1-4 and V is TRBV11-2; tentatively, D is TRBD1 (6 bases). Trimming pared 5 bases from V and 7 bases from J, leaving 20 bases between. CDR1 is SGHAT and CDR2 is FQNNGV in the germline V gene. This CDR3 spans 16 amino acids. Written as DNA, the CDR3 is TGTGCCAGCAGCCAAACCTGGGGGCCCATAGTTGAAAAACTGTTTTTT. Translated: CASSQTWGPIVEKLFF.

The chain links TRBV15 to TRBJ2-1; no clear D gene. Trimming shortened V by 0 bases and J by 6 bases, and 9 bases separated the two germline ends. CDR3 size: 14 residues. In germline, CDR1 is LNHNV, CDR2 YYDKDF (reference sequence). The CDR3 region has the DNA TGTGCCACCAGCAGAGATATAACTTTCAATGAGCAGTTCTTC. Protein product: CATSRDITFNEQFF.

The chain combines TRBV19 with TRBJ1-2, with 8 nucleotides matching TRBD1. CDR1 LNHDA and CDR2 SQIVND come from the germline V gene (reference sequence). CDR3 size: 17 residues. J lost 0 bases, V lost 5 bases, and 11 bases had no gene match. This chain's CDR3 is CASSWSGGTGANYGYTF. In nucleotides, the CDR3 is TGTGCCAGTAGTTGGTCCGGCGGGACAGGTGCTAACTATGGCTACACCTTC.

V usage is TRBV29-1 and J usage is TRBJ1-1, with TRBD1 matching over 12 bases. The V gene end was trimmed by 6 bases and the J gene end by 10 bases; junction bases not matched to a gene: 15. Per germline, CDR1 SQVTM and CDR2 ANQGSEA. CDR3 size: 15 residues. Here the CDR3 reads CSVRSGTGGEYAAFF. Here the CDR3 DNA reads TGCAGCGTCCGGTCCGGGACAGGGGGCGAATATGCAGCTTTCTTT.